What follows describes a single T cell receptor (beta chain). Its antigen remains unidentified. The entry originates in a study of OX40 agonist ivuxolimab in advanced cancers. Overall study: Dose-escalation cases comprised hepatocellular carcinoma, melanoma, renal cell or head and neck cancer. Partial responses occurred in Three dose-escalation patients, one with hepatocellular carcinoma and two with cutaneous melanoma.

Data came from immunoSEQ multiplex PCR; TCRdb stores just in-frame clones and leaves some out. The sample comprises about 76,000 clones, about 87% of which are singletons, and around 7.2% rests with the top ten. Regarding the study as a whole: Determination of antigen specificity was not performed for the expanded peripheral T cells. Part of the nonresponder group also had normalized T-cell clonal expansion that was low.

Germline V CDR1 and CDR2: SGHDN, FVKESK. The CDR3 consists of 12 residues. The ends were cut back, 5 bases at V and 2 bases at J, with 6 bases in the middle. The V call is TRBV14, the J call TRBJ1-1; no clear D. Specimen: CD4+ or CD8+ T cells sorted from blood, collected in a trial of the OX40 agonist ivuxolimab. This sequence originates from an adult with an advanced solid tumor such as melanoma, head and neck, liver or kidney cancer. The CDR3 DNA sequence: TGTGCCAGCAGCAATTTCAACACTGAAGCTTTCTTT. Translating gives CASSNFNTEAFF.